The 20 T cell receptor beta chains below come from one sample, sequenced in a study of blood T cell repertoires in COVID-19. The table came from immunoSEQ multiplex PCR; TCRdb's copy has only in-frame clones and leaves some out. The table has roughly 190,000 clones, roughly 94% seen once. The sequenced sample was peripheral blood. Receptor source: a man younger than 45 with COVID-19, enrolled during active disease.

The chain carries TRBV9 and TRBJ2-5, with D perhaps TRBD1 (5 bases). CDR3 length equals 16 residues. The V and J ends lost 2 bases and 5 bases respectively, with 19 bases between them. Germline loops: CDR1 SGDLS, CDR2 YYNGEE. The CDR3 reads CASSVDKGHYGETQYF. As DNA, the CDR3 is TGTGCCAGCAGCGTGGACAAAGGACATTATGGCGAGACCCAGTACTTC.

The genes are TRBV19 and TRBJ2-1, with D uncertain. Per the germline V gene, CDR1 is LNHDA and CDR2 is SQIVND (reference sequence). The CDR3 sequence is 13 residues long. V shed 4 bases and J shed 2 bases, with 6 bases lying between them. The CDR3 nucleotides are TGTGCCAGTAGTACTACCCCCTACAATGAGCAGTTCTTC. Amino acids: CASSTTPYNEQFF. Drawing the rest from reference TRBV19 and TRBJ2-1, the complete variable domain is DGGITQSPKYLFRKEGQNVTLSCEQNLNHDAMYWYRQDPGQGLRLIYYSQIVNDFQKGDIAEGYSVSREKKESFPLTVTSAQKNPTAFYLCASSTTPYNEQFFGPGTRLTVL.

This sequence joins TRBV19 and TRBJ1-5, with 7 bases fitting TRBD1. Germline V gene sequence: CDR1 LNHDA, CDR2 SQIVND (reference sequence). Unmatched junction bases numbered 5, after V lost 3 bases and J lost 6 bases. The CDR3 is made up of 14 amino acids. DNA for the CDR3: TGTGCCAGTAGTATGCGGGCAGGGGGTCAGCCCCAGCATTTT. Its translation: CASSMRAGGQPQHF.

This chain connects TRBV2 to TRBJ2-1; D remains ambiguous. Germline V gives CDR1 SNHLY, CDR2 FYNNEI. Trimming pared 6 bases from V and 6 bases from J, leaving 9 bases between. The CDR3 loop spans 12 amino acids. Here the CDR3 DNA reads TGTGCCAGCAGGGAAACACCCAATGAGCAGTTCTTC. Its translation: CASRETPNEQFF.

This clone was detected once. The chain has TRBV18 and TRBJ1-1; the match to TRBD1 covers 7 bases. The CDR3 spans 14 residues. The junction had 10 bases not matched to a gene; V was cut back by 5 bases and J by 7 bases. The germline V gene has CDR1 KGHSH and CDR2 LQKENI. CDR3 protein: CASSSEDRMVEAFF. CDR3 coding DNA: TGTGCCAGCTCATCAGAGGACAGGATGGTTGAAGCTTTCTTT. The full variable domain, completed using reference TRBV18 and TRBJ1-1, is NAGVMQNPRHLVRRRGQEARLRCSPMKGHSHVYWYRQLPEEGLKFMVYLQKENIIDESGMPKERFSAEFPKEGPSILRIQQVVRGDSAAYFCASSSEDRMVEAFFGQGTRLTVV.

This clone has only a few counts. This chain links TRBV11-2 with TRBJ1-2; weak D call: TRBD1 (5 bases). The CDR3 has 16 residues. Germline V CDR1 and CDR2: SGHAT, FQNNGV. V lost 4 bases, J lost 4 bases, and 19 bases lay in between. CDR3 coding DNA: TGTGCCAGCAGCTCCGACCGGGGGAAGTATGGCTATGGCTACACCTTC. Its translation: CASSSDRGKYGYGYTF.

This clone was detected only once. The chain couples TRBV19 to TRBJ2-7; D ambiguous. From germline, CDR1 is LNHDA and CDR2 SQIVND (reference sequence). Deletions cut 1 base from V and 0 bases from J, with 7 bases between. The CDR3 spans 14 residues. This CDR3 is CASSIGHPSYEQYF. CDR3 nucleotide sequence: TGTGCCAGTAGTATAGGACACCCCTCCTACGAGCAGTACTTC.

In this sample, this clone turned up once. This chain links TRBV7-7 with TRBJ2-2; TRBD1 agrees at 8 bases. Per germline, CDR1 SSHAT and CDR2 FNYEAQ (reference sequence). The CDR3 totals 17 residues. Trimming removed 5 bases from V and 0 bases from J; junction bases left unmatched: 8. CDR3 loop: CASSPGQGKANTGELFF. The CDR3 DNA reads as TGTGCCAGCAGCCCCGGACAGGGAAAAGCGAACACCGGGGAGCTGTTTTTT. The full variable domain, with the rest looked up from reference TRBV7-7 and TRBJ2-2, is GAGVSQSPRYKVTKRGQDVTLRCDPISSHATLYWYQQALGQGPEFLTYFNYEAQPDKSGLPSDRFSAERPEGSISTLTIQRTEQRDSAMYRCASSPGQGKANTGELFFGEGSRLTVL.

The V gene is TRBV5-6, the J gene TRBJ2-1, with 7 nucleotides matching TRBD1. CDR3 length: 16 amino acids. The germline gives CDR1 SGHDT, CDR2 YYEEEE. V shed 4 bases and J 5 bases; nucleotides not matched to a gene: 12. The CDR3 DNA follows: TGTGCCAGCAGCCCATGGCACAGGGGAAAGAACAATGAGCAGTTCTTC. Residues: CASSPWHRGKNNEQFF.

The rearrangement links TRBV9 to TRBJ2-2; possibly TRBD1 for D (5 bases). The CDR3 extends over 15 amino acids. The V end lost 0 bases, the J end lost 1 base, and 7 bases lay between the germline ends. Germline V lookup: CDR1 SGDLS, CDR2 YYNGEE. Here the CDR3 reads CASSVAQGNTGELFF. CDR3 in DNA: TGTGCCAGCAGCGTAGCCCAGGGGAACACCGGGGAGCTGTTTTTT.

The chain employs TRBV24-1 and TRBJ2-3; D remains unclear. CDR3 length equals 15 residues. Trimming left V 3 bases short and J 0 bases short, with 9 bases between. Germline V gene data show CDR1 as KGHDR and CDR2 as SFDVKD. The CDR3 region has the DNA TGTGCCACCAGTGATCCAGTTATAAGCACAGATACGCAGTATTTT. Protein product: CATSDPVISTDTQYF.

J is TRBJ2-1 and V is TRBV5-5; D is unclear. This CDR3 comprises 13 residues. Trimming removed 4 bases at V and 2 bases at J, with 7 bases between. Per germline, CDR1 SGHKS and CDR2 YYEKEE (reference sequence). The CDR3 sequence: CASSPNAYNEQFF. For the CDR3, the DNA is TGTGCCAGCAGCCCTAACGCCTACAATGAGCAGTTCTTC.

The CDR3 region has the DNA TGTGCCAGCAGGTCCGAGGGGGTGGGGACTGAAGCTTTCTTT. The encoded protein is CASRSEGVGTEAFF. J is TRBJ1-1 and V is TRBV9; possibly TRBD1 for D (6 bases). The germline V and J ends were trimmed by 5 bases and 5 bases, with 16 bases remaining between them. There are 14 residues in the CDR3. Per the germline V gene, CDR1 is SGDLS and CDR2 is YYNGEE. The full variable domain, completed using reference TRBV9 and TRBJ1-1, is DSGVTQTPKHLITATGQRVTLRCSPRSGDLSVYWYQQSLDQGLQFLIQYYNGEERAKGNILERFSAQQFPDLHSELNLSSLELGDSALYFCASRSEGVGTEAFFGQGTRLTVV.

The V call is TRBV19, the J call TRBJ1-5; 8 bases line up with TRBD1. This CDR3 contains 15 residues. Trimming cost V 2 bases and J 4 bases; bases outside gene matches: 4. CDR1 and CDR2 from the germline V gene are LNHDA and SQIVND (reference sequence). CDR3 sequence reads: CASSIITGGNQPQHF. The CDR3 coding sequence is TGTGCCAGTAGTATAATCACAGGGGGAAATCAGCCCCAGCATTTT. The whole variable domain, remainder taken from reference TRBV19 and TRBJ1-5, is DGGITQSPKYLFRKEGQNVTLSCEQNLNHDAMYWYRQDPGQGLRLIYYSQIVNDFQKGDIAEGYSVSREKKESFPLTVTSAQKNPTAFYLCASSIITGGNQPQHFGDGTRLSIL.

This chain connects TRBV5-1 to TRBJ1-5, with TRBD1 matching 7 bases. V trimming: 4 bases; J trimming: 5 bases; junction bases outside the gene matches: 6. This CDR3 contains 14 residues. The germline V gene has CDR1 SGHRS and CDR2 YFSETQ. CDR3: CASSPGQEDQPQHF. CDR3 DNA: TGCGCCAGCAGCCCCGGACAGGAAGATCAGCCCCAGCATTTT.

The J gene is TRBJ2-7, the V gene TRBV5-6; a possible D gene is TRBD2 (6 bases). The germline V gene encodes CDR1 SGHDT and CDR2 YYEEEE. V was pared by 6 bases and J by 1 base, with 8 bases between. The CDR3 spans 12 residues. CDR3 bases: TGTGCCAGCAATCGGGAGTCCTACGAGCAGTACTTC. Protein product: CASNRESYEQYF.

This clone was seen a single time. The chain carries TRBV6-5 and TRBJ1-3; unclear D gene. The germline V and J ends were trimmed by 6 bases and 1 base, with 13 bases remaining between them. Germline assignment: CDR1 MNHEY and CDR2 SVGAGI. This CDR3 comprises 15 residues. The CDR3 DNA reads as TGTGCCAGCAGGGGCGAATGGCTGTCTGGAAACACCATATATTTT. Its translation is CASRGEWLSGNTIYF.

The genes are TRBV19 and TRBJ1-1, with a weak D call TRBD1 (6 bases). This CDR3 region has 15 residues. V gave up 1 base and J gave up 1 base, with 10 bases separating them. Germline lookup yields CDR1 LNHDA and CDR2 SQIVND (reference sequence). CDR3 sequence reads: CASSIAGHRNTEAFF. In nucleotides, the CDR3 is TGTGCCAGTAGTATAGCGGGACATAGGAACACTGAAGCTTTCTTT.

The J gene is TRBJ1-4, the V gene TRBV7-2, with 7 bases that match TRBD1. The V and J ends lost 1 base and 5 bases, in that order; junction bases with no gene match: 7. This CDR3 region has 16 residues. Per the germline V gene, CDR1 is SGHTA and CDR2 is FQGNSA. CDR3 in amino acids: CASSLVAGQRNEKLFF. As DNA, the CDR3 is TGTGCCAGCAGCTTAGTTGCGGGACAGCGGAATGAAAAACTGTTTTTT.

The chain couples TRBV6-5 to TRBJ2-2, with 7 bases identical to TRBD1. The length of the CDR3 is 14 residues. V lost 3 bases, J lost 7 bases, and 5 bases stayed unmatched. The germline V gene encodes CDR1 MNHEY and CDR2 SVGAGI. The CDR3 loop reads CASSYRTGGGELFF. The CDR3 nucleotides read TGTGCCAGCAGTTATCGGACAGGTGGCGGGGAGCTGTTTTTT.